This TCR beta chain was sequenced in a study of radiation and T cells in renal cell carcinoma. Time point specified: blood 4 weeks post-SBRT, at nephrectomy. Regarding treatment: 15 Gy SBRT to primary tumor, nephrectomy 4 weeks later. Nephrectomy followed 15 Gy stereotactic body radiation by 4 weeks. This table comes from immunoSEQ multiplex PCR, and its TCRdb copy is limited to in-frame clones, with some not included. Seen here are around 94,000 clones, around 85% observed once, and the top ten hold approximately 8.6%. This clonotype originated in a man in his fifties or sixties with renal cell carcinoma. The sequences come from blood, collected from a patient whose treatment included radiotherapy and nephrectomy.

The chain's CDR3 is CASSPTPTSGGTSSYNEQFF. The CDR3 region has the DNA TGTGCCAGCAGCCCCACCCCGACTAGCGGGGGGACCAGCTCCTACAATGAGCAGTTCTTC. This chain joins TRBV5-4 and TRBJ2-1; TRBD2 aligns across 13 bases. Germline V gene lookup returns CDR1 SGHNT and CDR2 YYREEE (reference sequence). The V gene end was trimmed by 4 bases and the J gene end by 0 bases; junction bases not matched to a gene: 13. This CDR3 spans 20 amino acids.